This TCR beta chain emerged from a study of a mutant IDH1 vaccine in newly diagnosed glioma. Study details: Receipt of radiotherapy, temozolomide, or both preceded the study, and most received both.

Notes on the study in general: Shifts in the top peripheral T cell clonotypes seemed unrelated to pseudoprogression.

This clone was seen a single time. The antigen is unknown. Germline lookup yields CDR1 SEHNR and CDR2 FQNEAQ (reference sequence). The V and J ends lost 6 bases and 7 bases respectively, with 15 bases between them. The CDR3 totals 13 residues. Time point: baseline, week 1 (first vaccination visit). Noted treatment: pre-vaccination baseline after standard-of-care therapy. Tumors from donors were new WHO grade 3 or 4 IDH1-mutant astrocytomas with ATRX loss. Assay used: immunoSEQ multiplex PCR; TCRdb lists only in-frame clones, some missing. The sample has 30,000 to 40,000 clones, roughly 90% seen once; the top ten hold under 20%.

The TCR comes from a young man with glioma. The rearrangement uses TRBV7-9 and TRBJ1-1, with D perhaps TRBD1 (5 bases). Specimen: PBMCs, collected from a glioma patient treated with radiotherapy, temozolomide or both. Written as DNA, the CDR3 is TGTGCCAGCAGATCAGCCACGGGGCTTGAAGCTTTCTTT. Translated: CASRSATGLEAFF.